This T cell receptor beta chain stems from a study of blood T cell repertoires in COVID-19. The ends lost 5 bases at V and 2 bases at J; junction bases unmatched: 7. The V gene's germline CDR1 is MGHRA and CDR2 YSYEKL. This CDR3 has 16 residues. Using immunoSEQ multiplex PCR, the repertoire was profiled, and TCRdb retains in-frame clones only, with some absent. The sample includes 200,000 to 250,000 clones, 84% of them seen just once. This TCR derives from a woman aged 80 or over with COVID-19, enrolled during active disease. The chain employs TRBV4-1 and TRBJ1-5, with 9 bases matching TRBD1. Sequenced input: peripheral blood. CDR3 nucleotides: TGCGCCAGCAGCGTTCTACAGGGGGCGGGCAATCAGCCCCAGCATTTT. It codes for CASSVLQGAGNQPQHF.